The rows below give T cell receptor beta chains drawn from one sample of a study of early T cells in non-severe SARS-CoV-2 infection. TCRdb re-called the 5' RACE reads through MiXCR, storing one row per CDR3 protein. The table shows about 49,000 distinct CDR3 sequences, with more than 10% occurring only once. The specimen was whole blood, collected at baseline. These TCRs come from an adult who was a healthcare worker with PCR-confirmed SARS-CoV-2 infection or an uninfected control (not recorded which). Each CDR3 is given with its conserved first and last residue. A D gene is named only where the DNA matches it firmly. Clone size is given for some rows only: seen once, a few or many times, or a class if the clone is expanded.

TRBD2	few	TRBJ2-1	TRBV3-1	TGTGCCAGCAGCTCCCAACTAGCGACAAATGAGCAGTTCTTC	CASSSQLATNEQFF
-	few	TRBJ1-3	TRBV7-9	TGTGCCAGCAGCGAAGGAAACACCATATATTTT	CASSEGNTIYF
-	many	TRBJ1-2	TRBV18	TGTGCCAGCTCTCAAGAGACGTATGGCTACACCTTC	CASSQETYGYTF
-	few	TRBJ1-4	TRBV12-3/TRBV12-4	TGTGCCAGCAGTTTAATCGGTGAAAAACTGTTTTTT	CASSLIGEKLFF
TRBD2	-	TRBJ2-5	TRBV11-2	TGTGCCAGCAGCTTAGGACTAGCGAGGGTCGAGACCCAGTACTTC	CASSLGLARVETQYF
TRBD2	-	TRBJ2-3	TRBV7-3	TGTGCCAGCAGCCCTAGGACTAGCGGAGATATCACAGATACGCAGTATTTT	CASSPRTSGDITDTQYF
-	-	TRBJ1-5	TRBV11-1	TGTGCCAGCAGCAGAACAGGAAACCCAAATCAGCCCCAGCATTTT	CASSRTGNPNQPQHF
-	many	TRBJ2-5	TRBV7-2	TGTGCCAGCAGCTTAGGCGGGTTTTCAGAGACCCAGTACTTC	CASSLGGFSETQYF
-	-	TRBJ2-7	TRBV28	TGTGCCAGCAGTTTGGCGGGATCAACCTACGAGCAGTACTTC	CASSLAGSTYEQYF
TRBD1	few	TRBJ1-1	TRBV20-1	TGCAGTGCTAGAGCGGCAGGGGGCACTGAAGCTTTCTTT	CSARAAGGTEAFF
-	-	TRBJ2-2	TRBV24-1	TGTGCCACGCGGACTAACACCGGGGAGCTGTTTTTT	CATRTNTGELFF
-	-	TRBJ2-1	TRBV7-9	TGTGCCAGCAGCTTTCCAACGAGCTCCTACAATGAGCAGTTCTTC	CASSFPTSSYNEQFF
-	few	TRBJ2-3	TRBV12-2	TGTGCAAGTCGCTATAGCGGGAGGACAGATACGCAGTATTTT	CASRYSGRTDTQYF
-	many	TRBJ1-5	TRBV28	TGTGCCAGCAGTTACAGCGGTAACAATCAGCCCCAGCATTTT	CASSYSGNNQPQHF
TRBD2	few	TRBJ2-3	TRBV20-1	TGCAGTGCCCCTGCCCGGGGACTAGCGGGAATCGCTAGCACAGATACGCAGTATTTT	CSAPARGLAGIASTDTQYF
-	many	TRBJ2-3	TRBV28	TGTGCCAGCAGTTTATTCGTAGGGCTAGAGGGCACAGATACGCAGTATTTT	CASSLFVGLEGTDTQYF
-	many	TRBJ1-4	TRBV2	TGTGCCAGCACGGCAGGGCTGGGCGAAAAACTGTTTTTT	CASTAGLGEKLFF
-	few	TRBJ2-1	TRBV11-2	TGTGCCAGCAGCGTCCGGGACAAGGAGTTCTTC	CASSVRDKEFF
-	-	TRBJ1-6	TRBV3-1	TGTGCCAGCAGCCAAGGTGGAGCAATTTCACCCCTCCACTTT	CASSQGGAISPLHF
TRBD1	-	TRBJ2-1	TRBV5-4	TGTGCCAGCAGCTCCGGGACAGGGGAACTTGGCGAGCAGTTCTTC	CASSSGTGELGEQFF
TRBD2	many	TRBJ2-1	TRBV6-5	TGTGCCAGCACCTACGGGGGGGGTGAGCAGTTCTTC	CASTYGGGEQFF
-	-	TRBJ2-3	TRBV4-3	TGCGCCAGCAGCCAAGATTTGGCAGATACGCAGTATTTT	CASSQDLADTQYF
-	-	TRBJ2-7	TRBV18	TGTGCCAGCTCACCACGCCCCCTAACAGTCTACGAGCAGTACTTC	CASSPRPLTVYEQYF
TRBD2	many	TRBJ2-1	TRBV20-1	TGCAGTGCTAAAGGGCTAGCGGAGGGGTACAATGAGCAGTTCTTC	CSAKGLAEGYNEQFF
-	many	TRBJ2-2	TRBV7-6	TGTGCCAGCAGCTTAGTATCGGAACAGGTTGGCGGGGAGCTGTTTTTT	CASSLVSEQVGGELFF
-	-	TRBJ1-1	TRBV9	TGTGCCAGCAGCGTAGGTGGCAGGGATTACACTGAAGCTTTCTTT	CASSVGGRDYTEAFF
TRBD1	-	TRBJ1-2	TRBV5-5	TGTGCCAGCAGCTTGCTTGCAGGGGGAAAGATTTTGGGCTACACCTTC	CASSLLAGGKILGYTF
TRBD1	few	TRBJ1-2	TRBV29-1	TGCAGCGTCGCCGACTGGCAGGGGGGTGGCTACACCTTC	CSVADWQGGGYTF
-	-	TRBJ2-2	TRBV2	TGTGCCACCCGAGGATTCACCGGGGAGCTGTTTTTT	CATRGFTGELFF
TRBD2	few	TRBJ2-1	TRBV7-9	TGTGCCAGCAGACCTATCGGGACTAGCGGGAGTACTGAGCAGTTCTTC	CASRPIGTSGSTEQFF
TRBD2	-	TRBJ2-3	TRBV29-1	TGCAGCGTCGCAGGGTCACTAGCGACAGATACGCAGTATTTT	CSVAGSLATDTQYF
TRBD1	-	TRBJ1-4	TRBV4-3	TGCGCCAGCAGCCAAGATCTGGTGTTTCTCAGGGGGCGGCGTGGGGAAAAACTGTTTTTT	CASSQDLVFLRGRRGEKLFF
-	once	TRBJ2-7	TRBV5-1	TGCGCCAGCAGCCCACAGGCCGTTCAGCGGGAGCAGTACTTC	CASSPQAVQREQYF
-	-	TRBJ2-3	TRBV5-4	TGTGCCAGCAGCTCCCTGGTTTACAGGACCGAGACAGATACGCAGTATTTT	CASSSLVYRTETDTQYF
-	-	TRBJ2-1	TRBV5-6	TGTGCCAGCAGCCGACCCCTATATTACAATGAGCAGTTCTTC	CASSRPLYYNEQFF
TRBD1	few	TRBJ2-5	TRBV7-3	TGTGCCAGCAGCTTAAGACAGGGAGAGACCCAGTACTTC	CASSLRQGETQYF